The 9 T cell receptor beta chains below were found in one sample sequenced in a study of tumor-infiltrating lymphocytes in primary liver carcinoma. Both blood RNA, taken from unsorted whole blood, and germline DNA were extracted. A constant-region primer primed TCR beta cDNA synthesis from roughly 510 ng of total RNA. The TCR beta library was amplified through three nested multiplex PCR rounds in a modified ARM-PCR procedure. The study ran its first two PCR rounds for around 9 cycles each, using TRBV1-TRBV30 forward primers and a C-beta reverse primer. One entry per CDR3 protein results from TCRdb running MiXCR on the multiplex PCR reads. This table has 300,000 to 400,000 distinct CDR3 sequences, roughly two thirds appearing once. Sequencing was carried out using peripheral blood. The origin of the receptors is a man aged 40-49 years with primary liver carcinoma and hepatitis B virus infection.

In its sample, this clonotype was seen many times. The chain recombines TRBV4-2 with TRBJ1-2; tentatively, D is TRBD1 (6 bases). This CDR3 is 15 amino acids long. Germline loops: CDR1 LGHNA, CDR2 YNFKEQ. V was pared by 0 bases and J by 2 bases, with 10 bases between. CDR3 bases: TGTGCCAGCAGCCAAGATGTAGGGGGGAACTATGGCTACACCTTC. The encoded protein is CASSQDVGGNYGYTF.

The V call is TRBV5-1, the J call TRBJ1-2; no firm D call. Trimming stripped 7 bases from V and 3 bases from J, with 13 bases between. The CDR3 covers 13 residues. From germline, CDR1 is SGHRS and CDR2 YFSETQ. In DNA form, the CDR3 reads TGCGCCAGCTCGCCCGGGGATGACTATGGCTACACCTTC. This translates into CASSPGDDYGYTF.

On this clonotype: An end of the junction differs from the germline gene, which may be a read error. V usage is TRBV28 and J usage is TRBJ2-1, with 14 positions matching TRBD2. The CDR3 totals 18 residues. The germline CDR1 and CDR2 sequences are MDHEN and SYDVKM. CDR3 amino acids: CASSSRLAGGPNYNGQFF. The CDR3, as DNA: TGTGCCAGCAGTTCCCGACTAGCGGGAGGGCCTAACTACAATGGGCAGTTCTTC. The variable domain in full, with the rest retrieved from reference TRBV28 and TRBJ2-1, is DVKVTQSSRYLVKRTGEKVFLECVQDMDHENMFWYRQDPGLGLRLIYFSYDVKMKEKGDIPEGYSVSREKKERFSLILESASTNQTSMYLCASSSRLAGGPNYNGQFFGPGTRLTVL.

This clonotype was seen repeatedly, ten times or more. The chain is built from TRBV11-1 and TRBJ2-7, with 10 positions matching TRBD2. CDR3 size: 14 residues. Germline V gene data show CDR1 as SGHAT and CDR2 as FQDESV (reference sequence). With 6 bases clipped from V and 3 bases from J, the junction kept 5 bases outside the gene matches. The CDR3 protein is CASRRTSGNYEQYF. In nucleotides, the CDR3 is TGTGCCAGCAGACGGACTAGCGGAAACTACGAGCAGTACTTC. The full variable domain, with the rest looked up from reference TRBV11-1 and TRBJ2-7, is EAEVAQSPRYKITEKSQAVAFWCDPISGHATLYWYRQILGQGPELLVQFQDESVVDDSQLPKDRFSAERLKGVDSTLKIQPAELGDSAMYLCASRRTSGNYEQYFGPGTRLTVT.

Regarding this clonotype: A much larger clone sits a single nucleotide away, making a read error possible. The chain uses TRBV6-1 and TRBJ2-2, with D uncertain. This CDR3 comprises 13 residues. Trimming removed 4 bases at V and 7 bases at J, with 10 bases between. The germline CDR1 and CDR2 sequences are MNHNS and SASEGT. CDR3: CASSGQPIGELFF. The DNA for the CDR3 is TGTGCCAGCAGTGGTCAACCTATCGGGGAGCTGTTTTTT.

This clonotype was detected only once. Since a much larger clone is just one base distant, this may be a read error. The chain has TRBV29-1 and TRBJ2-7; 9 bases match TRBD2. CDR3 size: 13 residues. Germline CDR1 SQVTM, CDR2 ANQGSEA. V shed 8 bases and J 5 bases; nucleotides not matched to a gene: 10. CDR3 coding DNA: TGCAGCACGAGTAGCGGGAGTTTCCACGAGCAGTACTTC. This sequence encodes CSTSSGSFHEQYF.

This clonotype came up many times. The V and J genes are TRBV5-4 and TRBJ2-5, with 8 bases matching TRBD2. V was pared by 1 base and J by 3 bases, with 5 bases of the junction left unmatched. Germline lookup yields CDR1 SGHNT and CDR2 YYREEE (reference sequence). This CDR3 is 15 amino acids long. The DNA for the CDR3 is TGTGCCAGCAGCTTGAGCGGTAGCGGGAAAGAGACCCAGTACTTC. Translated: CASSLSGSGKETQYF.

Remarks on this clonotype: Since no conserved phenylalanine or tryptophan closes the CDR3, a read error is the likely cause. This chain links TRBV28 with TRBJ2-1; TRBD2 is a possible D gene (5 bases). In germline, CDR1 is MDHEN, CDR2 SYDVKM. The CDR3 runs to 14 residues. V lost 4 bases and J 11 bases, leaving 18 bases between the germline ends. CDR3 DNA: TGTGCCAGCAGTTCAAGGGCAGGCAGAGGGAAGCAGTTCCTC. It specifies CASSSRAGRGKQFL.

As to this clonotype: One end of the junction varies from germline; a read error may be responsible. For the CDR3, the DNA is TGTGCCAGCATTGGAGATTTAGCCAAAAACATTCAGTACTTT. Translating it yields CASIGDLAKNIQYF. The genes are TRBV12-3 or TRBV12-4 and TRBJ2-4; no reliable D call. The CDR3 extends over 14 amino acids.